The 19 T cell receptor beta chains below were found in one sample sequenced in a study of neoadjuvant anti-PD-1 for oral cavity cancer. Method: immunoSEQ multiplex PCR; TCRdb's copy keeps in-frame clones and lacks some. The profile shows around 7,200 clones, roughly 54% of them singletons. This specimen consisted of tumor tissue, obtained before nivolumab (anti-PD-1) treatment. The receptors derive from a person aged 40-85 years with oral cavity squamous cell carcinoma.

The rearrangement uses TRBV27 and TRBJ1-6, with TRBD1 matching over 8 bases. Trimming cost V 7 bases and J 7 bases; bases outside gene matches: 9. Germline-derived CDR1 and CDR2 are MNHEY and SMNVEV (reference sequence). CDR3 length equals 15 residues. The CDR3 loop is CASKPEGQVNSPLHF. As DNA, the CDR3 is TGTGCCAGCAAACCCGAGGGACAGGTGAATTCACCCCTCCACTTT.

CDR3 amino acids: CASTVYSNQPQHF. The CDR3 nucleotides are TGTGCCAGCACCGTTTATAGCAATCAGCCCCAGCATTTT. The rearrangement uses TRBV6-1 and TRBJ1-5, with D uncertain. Germline assignment: CDR1 MNHNS and CDR2 SASEGT. The CDR3 contains 13 residues. V lost 7 bases and J lost 0, with 7 bases in between.

The V gene is TRBV5-1, the J gene TRBJ2-7, with a tentative D call TRBD1 (5 bases). V was shortened by 4 bases and J by 2 bases, with 19 bases between the two germline ends. This CDR3 has 16 residues. Germline V CDR1 and CDR2: SGHRS, YFSETQ. The CDR3 region is CASSLGRQGRAYEQYF. CDR3 DNA: TGCGCCAGCAGCCTGGGCCGGCAGGGTAGGGCCTACGAGCAGTACTTC.

The CDR3 region is CASSFAGMTLNYGYTF. As DNA, the CDR3 is TGTGCCAGCAGCTTTGCAGGGATGACCCTTAACTATGGCTACACCTTC. The chain combines TRBV11-1 with TRBJ1-2, with D tentatively TRBD1 (5 bases). V was cut by 3 bases and J by 1 base, with 15 bases left in between. The CDR3 is 16 residues long. The germline V gene has CDR1 SGHAT and CDR2 FQDESV (reference sequence).

Here the CDR3 reads CASSTPRLGTGWETQYF. The CDR3 nucleotides read TGTGCCAGCAGCACCCCGCGTCTGGGGACAGGGTGGGAGACCCAGTACTTC. This chain uses TRBV5-4 with TRBJ2-5, with 9 positions matching TRBD1. Unmatched junction bases numbered 15, after V lost 4 bases and J lost 5 bases. Germline V CDR1 and CDR2: SGHNT, YYREEE (reference sequence). The CDR3 covers 17 residues.

The gene calls are TRBV6-1 and TRBJ1-2; 7 nucleotides align to TRBD1. The junction had 9 bases not matched to a gene; V was cut back by 3 bases and J by 5 bases. Germline V gene data show CDR1 as MNHNS and CDR2 as SASEGT. This CDR3 has 15 residues. The CDR3: CASSDRDSRFYGYTF. DNA for the CDR3: TGTGCCAGCAGTGACCGGGACAGCCGATTTTATGGCTACACCTTC.

CDR3 in amino acids: CASSLRGPGRKLFF. The CDR3 DNA reads TGTGCCAGCAGTTTACGGGGGCCCGGACGAAAACTGTTTTTT. This sequence joins TRBV28 and TRBJ1-4, with D possibly matching TRBD1 (6 bases). The CDR3 length is 14 residues. CDR1 is MDHEN and CDR2 is SYDVKM in the germline V gene. V lost 2 bases to trimming and J lost 10 bases, with 14 bases between them.

The CDR3 reads CASSLTGTDEAFF. The CDR3 DNA sequence: TGTGCCAGCAGCTTGACAGGGACGGATGAAGCTTTCTTT. The chain combines TRBV5-4 with TRBJ1-1; possibly TRBD1 for D (6 bases). V was shortened by 1 base and J by 7 bases, with 11 bases between the two germline ends. This CDR3 has 13 residues. Germline V gene sequence: CDR1 SGHNT, CDR2 YYREEE (reference sequence).

The rearrangement uses TRBV11-2 and TRBJ2-1, with a possible D match to TRBD1 (5 bases). The V end lost 5 bases, the J end lost 15 bases, and 17 bases lay between the germline ends. Germline V gene lookup returns CDR1 SGHAT and CDR2 FQNNGV. This CDR3 region has 12 residues. Written as DNA, the CDR3 is TGTGCCAGCAGCCCCTCGACCCTTCAGGGGTTCTTC. Translation: CASSPSTLQGFF. The full variable domain, with the rest looked up from reference TRBV11-2 and TRBJ2-1, is EAGVAQSPRYKIIEKRQSVAFWCNPISGHATLYWYQQILGQGPKLLIQFQNNGVVDDSQLPKDRFSAERLKGVDSTLKIQPAKLEDSAVYLCASSPSTLQGFFGPGTRLTVL.

J is TRBJ2-2 and V is TRBV27, with 8 bases lining up with TRBD2. The J segment lost 1 base and the V segment lost 4 bases, leaving 8 bases of the junction unmatched. CDR3 length: 17 amino acids. From germline, CDR1 is MNHEY and CDR2 SMNVEV (reference sequence). DNA for the CDR3: TGTGCCAGCAGTTCCAATGTGGGGACTAGGAACACCGGGGAGCTGTTTTTT. Amino acids: CASSSNVGTRNTGELFF.

The V call is TRBV5-1, the J call TRBJ1-4; D not resolved. This CDR3 region has 14 residues. Per the germline V gene, CDR1 is SGHRS and CDR2 is YFSETQ. V was trimmed by 4 bases and J by 7 bases, leaving 14 bases between them. The CDR3 DNA reads TGCGCCAGCAGCCCGCAGAGAGGCGCTGAAAAACTGTTTTTT. This translates into CASSPQRGAEKLFF.

This clone was seen a single time. This chain uses TRBV27 with TRBJ1-2, with 8 bases identical to TRBD1. Germline CDR1 reads MNHEY; CDR2 reads SMNVEV (reference sequence). V trimming: 2 bases; J trimming: 8 bases; junction bases outside the gene matches: 13. The CDR3 runs to 16 residues. CDR3 nucleotides: TGTGCCAGCAGTTTACAAAGGAGCAGGGGGCAGGGAGGCTACACCTTC. Protein sequence: CASSLQRSRGQGGYTF.

The V call is TRBV14, the J call TRBJ2-1; tentative D call: TRBD1 (5 bases). This CDR3 contains 15 residues. The germline V and J ends were trimmed by 2 bases and 8 bases, with 16 bases remaining between them. CDR1 is SGHDN, CDR2 FVKESK, per germline. DNA of the CDR3: TGTGCCAGCAGCCAAATAGGGGCGTGGAAGGATGAGCAGTTCTTC. Translation: CASSQIGAWKDEQFF. The whole variable domain, filled in from reference TRBV14 and TRBJ2-1, reads EAGVTQFPSHSVIEKGQTVTLRCDPISGHDNLYWYRRVMGKEIKFLLHFVKESKQDESGMPNNRFLAERTGGTYSTLKVQPAELEDSGVYFCASSQIGAWKDEQFFGPGTRLTVL.

This clone has only a few counts. This rearrangement joins TRBV11-2 to TRBJ2-7, with D tentatively TRBD2 (5 bases). The V end was cut by 3 bases, the J end by 4 bases, with 10 bases between. Germline V gives CDR1 SGHAT, CDR2 FQNNGV. The CDR3 has 13 amino acids. In nucleotides, the CDR3 is TGTGCCAGCAGCTTGGAGGTTGGGTACGAGCAGTACTTC. Translated, it gives CASSLEVGYEQYF.

This clone was seen only a few times. J is TRBJ1-5 and V is TRBV18; no clear D gene. The CDR3 consists of 14 residues. V dropped 2 bases and J dropped 2 bases, with 7 bases sitting between them. Germline V gene sequence: CDR1 KGHSH, CDR2 LQKENI. The CDR3 DNA is TGTGCCAGCTCACCAGATCATGGCAATCAGCCCCAGCATTTT. Its translation is CASSPDHGNQPQHF.

The chain recombines TRBV18 with TRBJ2-7, with a weak D call TRBD2 (6 bases). Germline CDR1 KGHSH, CDR2 LQKENI. The V end lost 3 bases, the J end lost 3 bases, and 9 bases lay between the germline ends. This CDR3 has 13 residues. The CDR3 loop is CASSPREVYEQYF. The DNA for the CDR3 is TGTGCCAGCTCACCCAGGGAGGTCTACGAGCAGTACTTC.

CDR3 sequence (DNA): TGTGCCAGTAGTTCCCAGGGGGGAGAGACCCAGTACTTC. The encoded protein is CASSSQGGETQYF. The chain recombines TRBV19 with TRBJ2-5, with TRBD1 as a possible D gene (7 bases). The germline V and J ends were trimmed by 5 bases and 4 bases, with 11 bases remaining between them. The CDR3 has 13 residues. Germline V gene sequence: CDR1 LNHDA, CDR2 SQIVND (reference sequence).

The V gene is TRBV7-9, the J gene TRBJ2-5, with unresolved D. Germline loops: CDR1 SEHNR, CDR2 FQNEAQ (reference sequence). Trimming removed 7 bases from V and 4 bases from J, with 7 bases in between. This CDR3 spans 11 amino acids. The CDR3: CASILIETQYF. In nucleotides, the CDR3 is TGTGCCAGCATTCTCATAGAGACCCAGTACTTC.

The chain joins TRBV11-1 to TRBJ1-6; a possible D gene is TRBD1 (6 bases). CDR1 SGHAT and CDR2 FQDESV come from the germline V gene (reference sequence). The length of the CDR3 is 16 residues. Trimming stripped 3 bases from V and 4 bases from J, with 13 bases between. CDR3 coding DNA: TGTGCCAGCAGCTTCCCGGGACACGCGTATAATTCACCCCTCCACTTT. Protein product: CASSFPGHAYNSPLHF.